This entry features one T cell receptor beta chain sequence. The source of the sample is a study of blood T cell repertoires in COVID-19. Study information: The origin of the acute and convalescent COVID-19 samples was the United States, Italy and Spain. Sources were T cells, B-cell-depleted T cells, or PBMCs; the material itself was cDNA or gDNA.

Original processing methods: Researchers report that nucleated cell counts were estimated from reference gene primer amplification. Some clones are missing from TCRdb's copy, which holds only in-frame ones; the method was immunoSEQ multiplex PCR. That table supplies the V and J calls and clone size; D and trimming were determined from the DNA. The sample lists nearly 200,000 clones, over 75% occurring once. Trimming left V 0 bases short and J 1 base short, with 16 bases between. CDR3 length: 17 amino acids. From germline, CDR1 is LGHNA and CDR2 YNFKEQ. The source material was peripheral blood. This TCR was recovered from a woman aged 40 to 55 who had recovered from COVID-19. V usage is TRBV4-2 and J usage is TRBJ2-7, with TRBD2 as a possible D gene (5 bases). CDR3 sequence: CASSQDLPRVFSYEQYF. CDR3 bases: TGTGCCAGCAGCCAAGACCTCCCGCGGGTTTTTTCCTACGAGCAGTACTTC.